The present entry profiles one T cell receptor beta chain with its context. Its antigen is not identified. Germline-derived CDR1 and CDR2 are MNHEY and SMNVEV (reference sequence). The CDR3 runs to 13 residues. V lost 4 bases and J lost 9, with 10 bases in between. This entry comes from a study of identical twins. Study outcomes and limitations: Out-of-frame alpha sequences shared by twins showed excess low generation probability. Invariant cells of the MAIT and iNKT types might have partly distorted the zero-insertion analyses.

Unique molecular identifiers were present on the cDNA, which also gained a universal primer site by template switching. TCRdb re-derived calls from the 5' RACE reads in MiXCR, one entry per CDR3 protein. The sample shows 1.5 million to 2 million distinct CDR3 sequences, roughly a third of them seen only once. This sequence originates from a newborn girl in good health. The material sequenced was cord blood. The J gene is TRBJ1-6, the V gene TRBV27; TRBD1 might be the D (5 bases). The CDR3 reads CASSWGGSSPLHF. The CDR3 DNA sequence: TGTGCCAGCAGTTGGGGGGGGAGTTCACCCCTCCACTTT.